This TCR beta chain stems from a study of blood T cells in healthy people across ages. Broader study findings: Older age coincided with a roughly linear decline in TCR beta diversity per million T cells. Diversity figures based on one million T cells were deemed too low.

This CDR3 spans 18 amino acids. Germline CDR1 SGHRS, CDR2 YFSETQ. The ends were cut back, 1 base at V and 1 base at J, with 20 bases in the middle. Next came a second PCR, run for roughly 6 to 11 cycles, which used a sample-barcoded 5' primer along with a J-beta primer mix. A template-switch adaptor that had 12 random nucleotides put a tag on each cDNA molecule. TCRdb processed the 5' RACE reads anew with MiXCR; each CDR3 protein has one entry. Here the sample spans approximately 810,000 distinct CDR3 sequences, about 30% being singletons. Remarks on this clonotype: The antigen is unknown.

The rearrangement uses TRBV5-1 and TRBJ2-5; maybe TRBD1 (6 bases). The clonotype was recovered from a woman over 75 in good health. The sample taken for sequencing was blood. Written as DNA, the CDR3 is TGCGCCAGCAGCTTGTTCCGGGACACAAATCCCCTCCAAGAGACCCAGTACTTC. This encodes CASSLFRDTNPLQETQYF.